These T cell receptor beta chains were read from a single sample in a study of blood T cell repertoires in COVID-19. Produced via immunoSEQ multiplex PCR; TCRdb's table is partial and in-frame only. Of a few hundred thousand clones listed, almost 85% were seen once; the top ten hold about 7%. The sequencing input was peripheral blood. Receptor source: a human donor in a cohort sampled during active COVID-19. The CDR3 runs from the conserved cysteine through the conserved F or W. Fields, in order: CDR3 protein, CDR3 DNA, J gene, D gene, V gene, clone size. The D gene is left open where the match is weak. Rows may omit the clone size; those that give it use once, few, many or a size class.

cdr3_aa: CASLYGEQFF
cdr3_nt: TGCGCCAGCCTATACGGTGAGCAGTTCTTC
j_call: TRBJ2-1
d_call: NA
v_call: TRBV10-2
clone_size: NA

cdr3_aa: CATSDGQGPGQPQHF
cdr3_nt: TGTGCCACCAGTGATGGACAGGGCCCTGGTCAGCCCCAGCATTTT
j_call: TRBJ1-5
d_call: TRBD1
v_call: TRBV24-1
clone_size: NA

cdr3_aa: CAWSHSYNEQFF
cdr3_nt: TGTGCCTGGAGTCACTCCTACAATGAGCAGTTCTTC
j_call: TRBJ2-1
d_call: NA
v_call: TRBV30
clone_size: NA

cdr3_aa: CASSPLDTQYF
cdr3_nt: TGTGCCAGCAGCCCCTTAGATACGCAGTATTTT
j_call: TRBJ2-3
d_call: NA
v_call: TRBV11-2
clone_size: NA

cdr3_aa: CASSLVVLRDNNYGYTF
cdr3_nt: TGTGCCAGCAGCTTGGTGGTTCTTCGAGACAATAACTATGGCTACACCTTC
j_call: TRBJ1-2
d_call: NA
v_call: TRBV5-4
clone_size: once

cdr3_aa: CASSHPGRENEQFF
cdr3_nt: TGCGCCAGCAGCCACCCGGGGAGGGAGAATGAGCAGTTCTTC
j_call: TRBJ2-1
d_call: TRBD2
v_call: TRBV4-1
clone_size: NA

cdr3_aa: CASSSDTEYEQYF
cdr3_nt: TGTGCCAGCAGCTCGGACACCGAATACGAGCAGTACTTC
j_call: TRBJ2-7
d_call: NA
v_call: TRBV11-3
clone_size: NA

cdr3_aa: CASSLGGVPEAFF
cdr3_nt: TGTGCCAGCAGCCTGGGGGGGGTCCCTGAAGCTTTCTTT
j_call: TRBJ1-1
d_call: NA
v_call: TRBV7-2
clone_size: NA

cdr3_aa: CASSRVLGQGYPGANVLTF
cdr3_nt: TGCGCCAGCAGCCGCGTATTGGGACAGGGGTACCCTGGGGCCAACGTCCTGACTTTC
j_call: TRBJ2-6
d_call: TRBD1
v_call: TRBV5-1
clone_size: NA

cdr3_aa: CASSFGTGPYEQYF
cdr3_nt: TGTGCCAGCAGCTTCGGGACAGGCCCTTACGAGCAGTACTTC
j_call: TRBJ2-7
d_call: TRBD1
v_call: TRBV9
clone_size: NA

cdr3_aa: CASSESSGGSQEQYF
cdr3_nt: TGTGCCAGCAGTGAGTCTAGCGGGGGGTCCCAGGAGCAGTACTTC
j_call: TRBJ2-7
d_call: TRBD2
v_call: TRBV6-1
clone_size: NA

cdr3_aa: CASSLGQIHNQPQHF
cdr3_nt: TGTGCCAGCAGCTTAGGACAGATTCACAATCAGCCCCAGCATTTT
j_call: TRBJ1-5
d_call: NA
v_call: TRBV7-2
clone_size: NA

cdr3_aa: CASSKRPGQGYEQYF
cdr3_nt: TGTGCCAGCAGTAAAAGACCGGGACAGGGTTACGAGCAGTACTTC
j_call: TRBJ2-7
d_call: TRBD1
v_call: TRBV27
clone_size: few

cdr3_aa: CSFRRGWNTEAFF
cdr3_nt: TGCAGCTTTCGAAGAGGGTGGAACACTGAAGCTTTCTTT
j_call: TRBJ1-1
d_call: NA
v_call: TRBV29-1
clone_size: NA

cdr3_aa: CAISERGTDTEAFF
cdr3_nt: TGTGCCATCAGTGAGCGGGGAACCGACACTGAAGCTTTCTTT
j_call: TRBJ1-1
d_call: NA
v_call: TRBV10-3
clone_size: NA

cdr3_aa: CASSQGQTGELFF
cdr3_nt: TGCGCCAGCAGCCAAGGACAGACCGGGGAGCTGTTTTTT
j_call: TRBJ2-2
d_call: NA
v_call: TRBV4-1
clone_size: once

cdr3_aa: CASSSTGWTTEAFF
cdr3_nt: TGCGCCAGCAGCTCTACAGGGTGGACCACTGAAGCTTTCTTT
j_call: TRBJ1-1
d_call: NA
v_call: TRBV5-1
clone_size: NA

cdr3_aa: CASRHGLAGSSYEQYF
cdr3_nt: TGTGCCAGCAGGCATGGACTAGCGGGGAGCTCCTACGAGCAGTACTTC
j_call: TRBJ2-7
d_call: TRBD2
v_call: TRBV6-6
clone_size: NA

cdr3_aa: CSVEGQGPFLVF
cdr3_nt: TGCAGCGTTGAAGGACAGGGGCCCTTCTTGGTCTTC
j_call: TRBJ2-1
d_call: TRBD1
v_call: TRBV29-1
clone_size: NA

cdr3_aa: CASSSDSFNTEAFF
cdr3_nt: TGTGCCAGCAGTTCGGACAGCTTTAACACTGAAGCTTTCTTT
j_call: TRBJ1-1
d_call: NA
v_call: TRBV6-5
clone_size: once

cdr3_aa: CASKDSPYNSPLHF
cdr3_nt: TGTGCCAGCAAAGACAGTCCCTATAATTCACCCCTCCACTTT
j_call: TRBJ1-6
d_call: NA
v_call: TRBV6-5
clone_size: NA

cdr3_aa: CASSVGHRYTF
cdr3_nt: TGTGCCAGCAGCGTAGGACACCGCTACACCTTC
j_call: TRBJ1-2
d_call: NA
v_call: TRBV9
clone_size: NA

cdr3_aa: CASFFRTTGDTGELFF
cdr3_nt: TGTGCCAGTTTCTTCCGGACGACAGGAGACACCGGGGAGCTGTTTTTT
j_call: TRBJ2-2
d_call: NA
v_call: TRBV19
clone_size: few

cdr3_aa: CATSDLLGAKETQYF
cdr3_nt: TGTGCCACCAGTGATTTGCTGGGGGCTAAAGAGACCCAGTACTTC
j_call: TRBJ2-5
d_call: NA
v_call: TRBV24-1
clone_size: NA

cdr3_aa: CASRNHDLAGGMNEQFF
cdr3_nt: TGCGCCAGCAGGAACCACGATCTAGCGGGGGGGATGAATGAGCAGTTCTTC
j_call: TRBJ2-1
d_call: TRBD2
v_call: TRBV10-1
clone_size: few

cdr3_aa: CASSLDPGENTEAFF
cdr3_nt: TGTGCCAGCAGCTTAGACCCGGGAGAGAACACTGAAGCTTTCTTT
j_call: TRBJ1-1
d_call: NA
v_call: TRBV11-2
clone_size: NA

cdr3_aa: CASSLAMANIQYF
cdr3_nt: TGTGCCAGCAGTTTAGCGATGGCAAACATTCAGTACTTC
j_call: TRBJ2-4
d_call: NA
v_call: TRBV12-3/TRBV12-4
clone_size: NA

cdr3_aa: CASSPEAGTIYF
cdr3_nt: TGTGCCAGCAGCCCGGAGGCTGGCACCATATATTTT
j_call: TRBJ1-3
d_call: NA
v_call: TRBV11-1
clone_size: NA

cdr3_aa: CASSQDRSNQPQHF
cdr3_nt: TGTGCCAGCAGCCAGGACAGAAGCAATCAGCCCCAGCATTTT
j_call: TRBJ1-5
d_call: NA
v_call: TRBV27
clone_size: NA

cdr3_aa: CASRWTGDYEQYF
cdr3_nt: TGTGCCAGCAGATGGACAGGGGACTACGAGCAGTACTTC
j_call: TRBJ2-7
d_call: TRBD1
v_call: TRBV14
clone_size: NA

cdr3_aa: CASSSDSISREAFF
cdr3_nt: TGTGCCAGCAGTTCCGACTCGATATCGAGAGAAGCTTTCTTT
j_call: TRBJ1-1
d_call: NA
v_call: TRBV6-5
clone_size: NA

cdr3_aa: CASSFMDSRGYGYTF
cdr3_nt: TGTGCCAGCAGTTTTATGGACAGCCGGGGCTATGGCTACACCTTC
j_call: TRBJ1-2
d_call: NA
v_call: TRBV27
clone_size: NA

cdr3_aa: CASNSGQGVAPQHF
cdr3_nt: TGTGCCAGTAACTCCGGACAGGGCGTCGCGCCCCAGCATTTT
j_call: TRBJ1-5
d_call: TRBD1
v_call: TRBV19
clone_size: NA

cdr3_aa: CASSTGPSGYTF
cdr3_nt: TGTGCCAGCAGCACTGGGCCGTCTGGCTACACCTTC
j_call: TRBJ1-2
d_call: NA
v_call: TRBV2
clone_size: NA

cdr3_aa: CAWSVHGNTIYF
cdr3_nt: TGTGCCTGGAGTGTACATGGAAACACCATATATTTT
j_call: TRBJ1-3
d_call: NA
v_call: TRBV30
clone_size: NA

cdr3_aa: CASSMLPSDTYEQYF
cdr3_nt: TGTGCCAGCAGCATGCTCCCTAGCGACACCTACGAGCAGTACTTC
j_call: TRBJ2-7
d_call: NA
v_call: TRBV7-8
clone_size: once

cdr3_aa: CASETGQLYSQETQYF
cdr3_nt: TGTGCCAGTGAGACGGGACAACTTTACTCCCAAGAGACCCAGTACTTC
j_call: TRBJ2-5
d_call: NA
v_call: TRBV2
clone_size: NA

cdr3_aa: CASYPDRLVNYGYTF
cdr3_nt: TGTGCCAGTTACCCAGACAGGCTTGTTAACTATGGCTACACCTTC
j_call: TRBJ1-2
d_call: NA
v_call: TRBV19
clone_size: few

cdr3_aa: CATQAGSGSYEQYF
cdr3_nt: TGTGCCACCCAGGCAGGGTCGGGCTCCTACGAGCAGTACTTC
j_call: TRBJ2-7
d_call: NA
v_call: TRBV24-1
clone_size: NA

cdr3_aa: CASSDRRVNEQYF
cdr3_nt: TGTGCCAGCAGTGACAGGAGGGTAAACGAGCAGTACTTC
j_call: TRBJ2-7
d_call: NA
v_call: TRBV2
clone_size: NA

cdr3_aa: CASSATNTGELFF
cdr3_nt: TGTGCCAGCAGTGCTACGAACACCGGGGAGCTGTTTTTT
j_call: TRBJ2-2
d_call: NA
v_call: TRBV27
clone_size: once

cdr3_aa: CSARRAEEQYF
cdr3_nt: TGCAGTGCTAGACGAGCGGAGGAGCAGTACTTC
j_call: TRBJ2-7
d_call: NA
v_call: TRBV20-1
clone_size: few

cdr3_aa: CATSDSSRGGWADTQYF
cdr3_nt: TGTGCCACCAGTGATTCCTCAAGGGGGGGCTGGGCAGATACGCAGTATTTT
j_call: TRBJ2-3
d_call: NA
v_call: TRBV24-1
clone_size: few

cdr3_aa: CASRGLAGGHTDTQYF
cdr3_nt: TGCGCCAGCAGGGGACTAGCGGGGGGACACACAGATACGCAGTATTTT
j_call: TRBJ2-3
d_call: TRBD2
v_call: TRBV4-1
clone_size: NA

cdr3_aa: CAWIPGTSETQYF
cdr3_nt: TGTGCCTGGATACCCGGGACTAGCGAGACCCAGTACTTC
j_call: TRBJ2-5
d_call: TRBD2
v_call: TRBV30
clone_size: NA

cdr3_aa: CASSQDWVSSPVYEQYF
cdr3_nt: TGCGCCAGCAGCCAAGATTGGGTGAGTAGCCCGGTGTACGAGCAGTACTTC
j_call: TRBJ2-7
d_call: NA
v_call: TRBV4-1
clone_size: NA

cdr3_aa: CASSAQGATDTQYF
cdr3_nt: TGTGCCAGCAGCGCACAGGGGGCCACAGATACGCAGTATTTT
j_call: TRBJ2-3
d_call: TRBD1
v_call: TRBV7-3
clone_size: NA

cdr3_aa: CASSLDSGGYFSYEQYF
cdr3_nt: TGTGCCAGCAGCTTGGATAGCGGGGGGTACTTCTCCTACGAGCAGTACTTC
j_call: TRBJ2-7
d_call: TRBD2
v_call: TRBV5-5
clone_size: NA

cdr3_aa: CSARSNGYTF
cdr3_nt: TGCAGTGCTAGGTCAAATGGCTACACCTTC
j_call: TRBJ1-2
d_call: NA
v_call: TRBV20-1
clone_size: NA

cdr3_aa: CATSRTVLSAGELFF
cdr3_nt: TGTGCCACCAGCCGGACAGTATTGAGCGCCGGGGAGCTGTTTTTT
j_call: TRBJ2-2
d_call: NA
v_call: TRBV15
clone_size: NA

cdr3_aa: CASSLIGLAGIAGELFF
cdr3_nt: TGTGCCAGCAGCTTAATTGGACTAGCGGGAATTGCCGGGGAGCTGTTTTTT
j_call: TRBJ2-2
d_call: TRBD2
v_call: TRBV7-3
clone_size: NA

cdr3_aa: CASSPPGVSHEQYF
cdr3_nt: TGTGCCAGCTCACCACCCGGGGTCTCCCACGAGCAGTACTTC
j_call: TRBJ2-7
d_call: NA
v_call: TRBV18
clone_size: NA

cdr3_aa: CARFDRGEGYTF
cdr3_nt: TGTGCCAGGTTTGACAGGGGAGAGGGCTACACCTTC
j_call: TRBJ1-2
d_call: TRBD1
v_call: TRBV2
clone_size: NA

cdr3_aa: CSGRGGSSNTEAFF
cdr3_nt: TGCAGCGGACGGGGGGGGAGCTCGAACACTGAAGCTTTCTTT
j_call: TRBJ1-1
d_call: NA
v_call: TRBV29-1
clone_size: NA